The next 2 T cell receptor beta chains were all read from a single sample in a study of blood T cells in healthy people across ages. The authors ran a second PCR of 7 to 11 cycles using a sample-barcoded 5' primer and a J-beta primer mix. In TCRdb, the 5' RACE reads were re-called with MiXCR into one record per CDR3 protein. The repertoire holds hundreds of thousands of distinct CDR3 sequences, with about 20% as singletons. The specimen was blood. Receptor source: a man between 65 and 80 years old in good health.

Concerning this clonotype itself: A much larger clone differs by one base, so this may be a read error. The gene calls are TRBV5-1 and TRBJ2-5; TRBD1 is a possible D gene (6 bases). The V end lost 0 bases, the J end lost 3 bases, and 12 bases lay between the germline ends. This CDR3 spans 15 amino acids. Germline V gene sequence: CDR1 SGHRS, CDR2 YFSETQ. This chain's CDR3 is CASSLDGDTKETQYF. CDR3 in DNA: TGCGCCAGCAGCTTGGATGGGGACACCAAAGAGACCCAGTACTTC.

This chain connects TRBV2 to TRBJ1-4; weak D call: TRBD1 (6 bases). The ends were cut back, 7 bases at V and 8 bases at J, with 17 bases in the middle. The CDR3 has 14 amino acids. The V gene's germline CDR1 is SNHLY and CDR2 FYNNEI. CDR3 DNA sequence: TGTGCCAGCACCCTAGGGCAGGGGCTCGAAAAACTGTTTTTT. The encoded protein is CASTLGQGLEKLFF.